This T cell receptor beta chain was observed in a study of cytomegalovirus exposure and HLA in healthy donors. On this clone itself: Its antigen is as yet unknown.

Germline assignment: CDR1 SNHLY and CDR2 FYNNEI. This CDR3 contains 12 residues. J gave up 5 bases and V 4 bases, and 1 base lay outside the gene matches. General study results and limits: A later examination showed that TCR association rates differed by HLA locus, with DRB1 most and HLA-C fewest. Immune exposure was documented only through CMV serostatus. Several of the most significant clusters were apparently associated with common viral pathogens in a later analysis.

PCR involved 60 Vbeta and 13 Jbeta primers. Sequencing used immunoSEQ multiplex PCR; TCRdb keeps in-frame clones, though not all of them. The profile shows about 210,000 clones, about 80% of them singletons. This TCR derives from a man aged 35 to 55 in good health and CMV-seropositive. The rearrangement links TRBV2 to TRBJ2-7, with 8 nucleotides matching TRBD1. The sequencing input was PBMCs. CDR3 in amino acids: CASSGTGNEQYV. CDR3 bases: TGTGCCAGCAGTGGGACAGGGAACGAGCAGTACGTC.